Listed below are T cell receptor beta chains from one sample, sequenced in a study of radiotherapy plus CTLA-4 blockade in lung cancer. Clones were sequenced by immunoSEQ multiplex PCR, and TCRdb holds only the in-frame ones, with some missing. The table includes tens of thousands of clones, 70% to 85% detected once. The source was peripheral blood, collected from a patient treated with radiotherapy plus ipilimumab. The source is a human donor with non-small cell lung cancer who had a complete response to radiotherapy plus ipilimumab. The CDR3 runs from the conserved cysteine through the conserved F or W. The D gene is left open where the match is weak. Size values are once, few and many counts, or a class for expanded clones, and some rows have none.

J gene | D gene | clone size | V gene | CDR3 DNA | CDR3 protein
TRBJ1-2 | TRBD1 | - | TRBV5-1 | TGCGCCAGCAGCGTACTCGGGACAGGGTCCTATGGCTACACCTTC | CASSVLGTGSYGYTF
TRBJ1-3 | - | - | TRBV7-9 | TGTGCCAGCAGCTTAGGGGTTTCATTAGGATCTGGAAACACCATATATTTT | CASSLGVSLGSGNTIYF
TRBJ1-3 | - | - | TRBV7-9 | TGTGCCAGCAGCTCTCAGGGCAGGGGAAGAAACACCATATATTTT | CASSSQGRGRNTIYF
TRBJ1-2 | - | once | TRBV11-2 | TGTGCCAGCAGCTTAGATCCGGGCTATGGCTACACCTTC | CASSLDPGYGYTF
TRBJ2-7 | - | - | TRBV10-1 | TGCGCCAGCAGCCCAGACAGGCACGAGCAGTACTTC | CASSPDRHEQYF
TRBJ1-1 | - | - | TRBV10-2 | TGCGCCAGCAGTGACCAGGGAGGGGACACTGAAGCTTTCTTT | CASSDQGGDTEAFF
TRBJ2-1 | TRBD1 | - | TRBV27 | TGTGCCAGCAGGTCAGGGGGAAGGGCCTACAATGAGCAGTTCTTC | CASRSGGRAYNEQFF
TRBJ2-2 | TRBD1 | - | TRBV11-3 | TGTGCCAGCAGCAACAGGGGCTCGAACACCGGGGAGCTGTTTTTT | CASSNRGSNTGELFF
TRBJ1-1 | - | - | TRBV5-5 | TGTGCCAGCAGCTTCCGGGCGGGGTCAGGCACTGAAGCTTTCTTT | CASSFRAGSGTEAFF
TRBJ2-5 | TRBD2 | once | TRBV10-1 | TGCGCCAGCAGTGAAGGGACTACCCAAGAGACCCAGTACTTC | CASSEGTTQETQYF
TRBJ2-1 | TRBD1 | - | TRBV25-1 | TGTGCCAGCAGTCGGACAGGGGAGGCTGAGCAGTTCTTC | CASSRTGEAEQFF
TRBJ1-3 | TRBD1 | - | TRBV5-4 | TGTGCCAGCAGCTTGGACAGGGGGACGGGGAACACCATATATTTT | CASSLDRGTGNTIYF
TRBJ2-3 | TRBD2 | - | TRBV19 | TGTGCCAGCTATAGCGGGATATACACAGATACGCAGTATTTT | CASYSGIYTDTQYF
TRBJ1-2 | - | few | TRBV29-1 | TGCAGCGTTGGGACCGGTACTAACTATGGCTACACCTTC | CSVGTGTNYGYTF
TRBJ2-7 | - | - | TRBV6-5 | TGTGCCTCCGCCACCTCAGCGAGAACCTACGAGCAGTACTTC | CASATSARTYEQYF
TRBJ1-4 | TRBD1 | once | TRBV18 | TGTGCCAGCTCACCCCAACGGACAGGGGGGAATGAAAAACTGTTTTTT | CASSPQRTGGNEKLFF
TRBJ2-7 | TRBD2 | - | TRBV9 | TGTGCCAGCAGCCCGGGACTAGCGGGGGTCTCCTACGAGCAGTACTTC | CASSPGLAGVSYEQYF
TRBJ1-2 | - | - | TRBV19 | TGTGCCAGTAGTATTGGACCCGACTATGGCTACACCTTC | CASSIGPDYGYTF
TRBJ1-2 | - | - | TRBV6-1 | TGTGCCAGCAGTGAATCCCCCGACAGCTACTATGGCTACACCTTC | CASSESPDSYYGYTF
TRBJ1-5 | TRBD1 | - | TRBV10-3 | TGTGCCATCAGTGAGTCGAGTGGGGACAGTCAGCCCCAGCATTTT | CAISESSGDSQPQHF
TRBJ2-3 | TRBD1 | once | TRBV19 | TGTGCCAGTAGTAACCTCCCCGGACAGGGGGCAGGGGATACGCAGTATTTT | CASSNLPGQGAGDTQYF
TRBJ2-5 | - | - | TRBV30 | TGTGCCTGGGGGATAGCCTCCCGCACAGCACCCCAGTACTTC | CAWGIASRTAPQYF
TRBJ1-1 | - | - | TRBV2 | TGTGCCAGCAGTGAATCGCCAGGGGCGAACACTGAAGCTTTCTTT | CASSESPGANTEAFF
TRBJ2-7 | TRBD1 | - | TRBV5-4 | TGTGCCAGCAGCCCGGGGACAGACCTGCTCGAGCAGTACTTC | CASSPGTDLLEQYF
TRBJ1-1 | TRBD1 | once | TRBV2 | TGTGCCAGCAGCACAGGGGGCACTGAAGCTTTCTTT | CASSTGGTEAFF
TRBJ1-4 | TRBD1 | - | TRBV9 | TGTGCCAGCAGCGCGGGACAGGGCGGGTATGGTGAAAAACTGTTTTTT | CASSAGQGGYGEKLFF
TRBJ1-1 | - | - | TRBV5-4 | TGTGCCAGCAGCGTGAAGGGTGGAGGGCGACAGCTGAACACTGAAGCTTTCTTT | CASSVKGGGRQLNTEAFF
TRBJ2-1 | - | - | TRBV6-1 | TGTGCCAGCAGCCGGGACTCAGTCTACAATGAGCAGTTCTTC | CASSRDSVYNEQFF
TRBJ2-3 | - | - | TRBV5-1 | TGCGCCAGCAGCTTGACAGGGGAGGGCACAGATACGCAGTATTTT | CASSLTGEGTDTQYF
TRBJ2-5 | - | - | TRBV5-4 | TGTGCCAGCAGCCTGGACCTAACCCGAGAGACCCAGTACTTC | CASSLDLTRETQYF
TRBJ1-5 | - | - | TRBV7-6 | TGTGCCAGCCGGGGGGTGGGGGCGAGCAATCAGCCCCAGCATTTT | CASRGVGASNQPQHF
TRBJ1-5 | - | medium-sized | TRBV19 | TGTGCCAGTAGTTTAAAGTTGGATCAGCCCCAGCATTTT | CASSLKLDQPQHF
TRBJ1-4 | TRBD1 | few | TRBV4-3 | TGCGCCAGCAGCCAAGTTCTTACAGGGGGAGAAAAACTGTTTTTT | CASSQVLTGGEKLFF
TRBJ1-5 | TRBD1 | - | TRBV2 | TGTGCCAGCATAAAGGGACAGGGTCAGCCCCAGCATTTT | CASIKGQGQPQHF
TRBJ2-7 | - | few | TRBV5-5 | TGTGCCAGCAGCTTGGGTGCAGGAGGGCTCTACGAGCAGTACTTC | CASSLGAGGLYEQYF
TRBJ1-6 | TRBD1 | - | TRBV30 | TGTGCCTGGAGCACAGGGGCGGCACCCCTCCACTTT | CAWSTGAAPLHF
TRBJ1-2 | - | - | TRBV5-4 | TGTGCCAGCAGCTTACCGGGACGGCGGAGCTATGGCTACACCTTC | CASSLPGRRSYGYTF
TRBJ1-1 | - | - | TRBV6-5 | TGTGCCAGCCGCGGGTTGGCGAACACTGAAGCTTTCTTT | CASRGLANTEAFF
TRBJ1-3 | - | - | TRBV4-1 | TGCGCCAGCAGCCAGGTTTCAGGGGCCCCTGGAAACACCATATATTTT | CASSQVSGAPGNTIYF
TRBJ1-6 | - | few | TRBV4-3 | TGCGCCAGCAGCCAAGGGGGTTCACCCCTCCACTTT | CASSQGGSPLHF
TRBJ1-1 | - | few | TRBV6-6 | TGTGCCAGCAGTTACTCGGGCCCGGCCGGCACTGAAGCTTTCTTT | CASSYSGPAGTEAFF
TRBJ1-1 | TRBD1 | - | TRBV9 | TGTGCCAGCAGCCCAGTTGGGCAGGGGGGGGCCACTGAAGCTTTCTTT | CASSPVGQGGATEAFF
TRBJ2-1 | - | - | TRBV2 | TGTGCCAGCAGACGGGAGATGCCCTCAAATGAGCAGTTCTTC | CASRREMPSNEQFF
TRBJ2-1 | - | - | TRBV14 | TGTGCCAGCAGCTCCAGGGTTTTTTCCTACAATGAGCAGTTCTTC | CASSSRVFSYNEQFF
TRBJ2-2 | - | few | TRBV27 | TGTGCCAGCAAGTCCGGGACCACAGGGCGCTACGGGGAGCTGTTTTTT | CASKSGTTGRYGELFF
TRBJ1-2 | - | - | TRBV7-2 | TGTGCCAGCAGCTTCGCAGAGCAATCTAACTATGGCTACACCTTC | CASSFAEQSNYGYTF
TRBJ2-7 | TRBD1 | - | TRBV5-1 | TGCGCCAGCAGCTTGCGGGCGCCGGGACAGGGTTCCTACGAGCAGTACTTC | CASSLRAPGQGSYEQYF
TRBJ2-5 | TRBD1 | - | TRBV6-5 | TGTGCCAGCAGTCCCCGGGACAGGGAGACCCAGTACTTC | CASSPRDRETQYF
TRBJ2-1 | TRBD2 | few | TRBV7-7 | TGTGCTAGCAGCTTAAGACTAGCGGCGTACAATGAGCAGTTCTTC | CASSLRLAAYNEQFF
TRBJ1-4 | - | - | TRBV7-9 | TGTGCCAGCAGCCGTGTAGGCTCTGCTAATGAAAAACTGTTTTTT | CASSRVGSANEKLFF
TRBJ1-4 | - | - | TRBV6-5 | TGTGCCAGCAGTTACTCATTCCGGCGAAATGAAAAACTGTTTTTT | CASSYSFRRNEKLFF
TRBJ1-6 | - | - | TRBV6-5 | TGTGCCAGCAGTTACGAGCATAATTCACCCCTCCACTTT | CASSYEHNSPLHF
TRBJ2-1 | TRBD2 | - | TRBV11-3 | TGTGCCAGCAGTACTAGCGGGAGTGGCGTTGAGCAGTTCTTC | CASSTSGSGVEQFF
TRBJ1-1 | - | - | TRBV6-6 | TGTGCCAGCAGTCGGAGGGACGACACTGAAGCTTTCTTT | CASSRRDDTEAFF
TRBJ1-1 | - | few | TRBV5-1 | TGTGCCAGCACCTCCGCGAACACTGAAGCTTTCTTT | CASTSANTEAFF